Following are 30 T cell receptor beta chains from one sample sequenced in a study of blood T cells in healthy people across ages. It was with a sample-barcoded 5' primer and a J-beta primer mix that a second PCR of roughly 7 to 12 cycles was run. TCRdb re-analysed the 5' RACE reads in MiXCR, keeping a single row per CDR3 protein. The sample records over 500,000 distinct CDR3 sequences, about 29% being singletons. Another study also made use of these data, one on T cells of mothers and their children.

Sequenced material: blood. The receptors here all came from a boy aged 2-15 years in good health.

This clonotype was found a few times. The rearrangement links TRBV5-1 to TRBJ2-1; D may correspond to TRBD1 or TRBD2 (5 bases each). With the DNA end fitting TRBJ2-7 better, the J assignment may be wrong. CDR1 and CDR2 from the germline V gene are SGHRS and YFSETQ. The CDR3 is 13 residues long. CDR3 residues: CASSSSGPPEQYF. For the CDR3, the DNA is TGCGCCAGCAGCTCCTCGGGACCCCCGGAGCAGTACTTC.

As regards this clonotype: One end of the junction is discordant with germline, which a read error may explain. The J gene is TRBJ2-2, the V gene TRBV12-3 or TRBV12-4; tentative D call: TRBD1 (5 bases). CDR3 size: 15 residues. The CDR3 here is CASTGQDPNTEELFF. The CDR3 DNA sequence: TGTGCCAGCACCGGACAAGACCCGAACACCGAGGAGCTGTTTTTT.

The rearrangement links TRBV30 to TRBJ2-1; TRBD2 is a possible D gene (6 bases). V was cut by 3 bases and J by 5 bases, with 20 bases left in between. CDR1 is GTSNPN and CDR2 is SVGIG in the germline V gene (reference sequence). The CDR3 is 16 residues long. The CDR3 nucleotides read TGTGCCTGGAGAAGGCGGGACCTCCCGTTAAACAATGAGCAGTTCTTC. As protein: CAWRRRDLPLNNEQFF.

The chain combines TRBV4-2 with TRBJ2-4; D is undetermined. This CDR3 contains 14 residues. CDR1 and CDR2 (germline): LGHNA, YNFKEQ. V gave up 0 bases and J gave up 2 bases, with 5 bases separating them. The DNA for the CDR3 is TGTGCCAGCAGCCAAGATGCGACCAAAAACATTCAGTACTTC. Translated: CASSQDATKNIQYF.

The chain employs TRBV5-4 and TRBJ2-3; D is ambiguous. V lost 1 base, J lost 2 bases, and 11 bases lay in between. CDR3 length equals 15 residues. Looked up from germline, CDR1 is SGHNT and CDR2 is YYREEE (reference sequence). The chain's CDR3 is CASSLIQRDTDTQYF. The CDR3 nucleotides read TGTGCCAGCAGCTTGATCCAGAGAGACACAGATACGCAGTATTTT.

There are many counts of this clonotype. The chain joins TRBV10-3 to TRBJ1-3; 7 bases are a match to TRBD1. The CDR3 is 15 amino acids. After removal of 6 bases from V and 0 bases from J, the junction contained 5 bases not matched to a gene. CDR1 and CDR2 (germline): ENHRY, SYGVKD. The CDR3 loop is CAIRGQLSSGNTIYF. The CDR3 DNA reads TGTGCCATCAGGGGACAGTTAAGCTCTGGAAACACCATATATTTT.

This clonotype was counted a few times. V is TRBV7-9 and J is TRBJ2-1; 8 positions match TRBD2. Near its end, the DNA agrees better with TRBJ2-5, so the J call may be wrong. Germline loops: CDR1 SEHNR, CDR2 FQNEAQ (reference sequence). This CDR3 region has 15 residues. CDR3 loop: CASSLPGTREETQYF. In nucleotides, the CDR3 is TGTGCCAGCAGCTTACCCGGGACTAGGGAAGAGACCCAGTACTTC.

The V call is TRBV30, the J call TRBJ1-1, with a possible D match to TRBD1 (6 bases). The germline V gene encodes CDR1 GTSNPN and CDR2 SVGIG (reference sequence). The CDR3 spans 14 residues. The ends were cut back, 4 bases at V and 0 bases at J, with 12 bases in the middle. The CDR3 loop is CAWTPGALNTEAFF. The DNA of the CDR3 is TGTGCCTGGACTCCGGGGGCGTTGAACACTGAAGCTTTCTTT.

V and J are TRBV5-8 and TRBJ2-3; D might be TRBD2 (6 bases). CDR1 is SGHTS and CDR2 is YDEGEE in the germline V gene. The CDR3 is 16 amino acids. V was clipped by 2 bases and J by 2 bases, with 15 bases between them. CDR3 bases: TGTGCCAGCAGCTTCTTAGGGCGGGGACCCACAGATACGCAGTATTTT. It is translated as CASSFLGRGPTDTQYF.

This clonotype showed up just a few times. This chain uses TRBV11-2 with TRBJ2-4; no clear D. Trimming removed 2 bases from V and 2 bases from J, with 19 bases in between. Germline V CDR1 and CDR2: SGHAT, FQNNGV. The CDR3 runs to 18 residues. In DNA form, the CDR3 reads TGTGCCAGCAGCTTATGGGCCGAACCCCTCCTAACCAAAAACATTCAGTACTTC. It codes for CASSLWAEPLLTKNIQYF.

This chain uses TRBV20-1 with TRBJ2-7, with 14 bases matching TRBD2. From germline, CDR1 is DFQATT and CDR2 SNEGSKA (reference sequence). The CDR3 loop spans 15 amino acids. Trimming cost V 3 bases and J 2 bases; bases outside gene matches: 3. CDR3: CSARGLAGDPYEQYF. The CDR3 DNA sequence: TGCAGTGCTAGGGGACTAGCGGGGGATCCCTACGAGCAGTACTTC.

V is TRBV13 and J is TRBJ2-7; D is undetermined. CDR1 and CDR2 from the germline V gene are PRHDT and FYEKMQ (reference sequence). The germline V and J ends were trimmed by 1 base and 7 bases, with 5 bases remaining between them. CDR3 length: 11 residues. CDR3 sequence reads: CASSLASEQYF. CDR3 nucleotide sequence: TGTGCCAGCAGCTTAGCCTCGGAGCAGTACTTC.

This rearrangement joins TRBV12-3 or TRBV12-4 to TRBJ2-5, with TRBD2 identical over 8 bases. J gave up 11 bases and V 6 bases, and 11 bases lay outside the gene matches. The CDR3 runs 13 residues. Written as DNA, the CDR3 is TGTGCCAGCAGGCCGACTAGCGTAGGGGAGCAGTACTTC. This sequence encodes CASRPTSVGEQYF.

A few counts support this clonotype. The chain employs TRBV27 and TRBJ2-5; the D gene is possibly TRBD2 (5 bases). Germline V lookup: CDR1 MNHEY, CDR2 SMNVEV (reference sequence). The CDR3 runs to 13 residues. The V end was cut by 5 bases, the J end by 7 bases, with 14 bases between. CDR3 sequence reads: CASSTWTSGTQYF. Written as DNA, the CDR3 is TGTGCCAGCAGTACCTGGACTTCGGGGACCCAGTACTTC.

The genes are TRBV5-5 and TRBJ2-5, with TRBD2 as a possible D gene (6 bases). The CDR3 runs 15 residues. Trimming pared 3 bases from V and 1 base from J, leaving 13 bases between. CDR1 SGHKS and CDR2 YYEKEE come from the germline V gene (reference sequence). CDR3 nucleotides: TGTGCCAGCAGCTCAATATACGGGGGCCAAGAGACCCAGTACTTC. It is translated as CASSSIYGGQETQYF.

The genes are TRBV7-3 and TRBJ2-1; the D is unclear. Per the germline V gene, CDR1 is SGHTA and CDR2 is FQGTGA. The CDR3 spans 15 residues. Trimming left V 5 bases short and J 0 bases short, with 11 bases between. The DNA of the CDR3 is TGTGCCAGCAGCACCGGGCCGAGCTCCTACAATGAGCAGTTCTTC. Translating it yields CASSTGPSSYNEQFF.

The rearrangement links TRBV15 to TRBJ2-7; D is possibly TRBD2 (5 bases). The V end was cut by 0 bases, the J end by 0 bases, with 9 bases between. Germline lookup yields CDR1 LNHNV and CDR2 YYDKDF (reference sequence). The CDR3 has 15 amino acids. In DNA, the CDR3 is TGTGCCACCAGCAGAGAACGAGGGAGCTCCTACGAGCAGTACTTC. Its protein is CATSRERGSSYEQYF.

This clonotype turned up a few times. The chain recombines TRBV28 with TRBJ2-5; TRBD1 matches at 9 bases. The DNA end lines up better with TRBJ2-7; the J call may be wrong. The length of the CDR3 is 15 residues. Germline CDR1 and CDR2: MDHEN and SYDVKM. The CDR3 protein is CASSDPGQGLYEQYF. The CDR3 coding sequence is TGTGCCAGCAGCGACCCGGGACAGGGCTTGTACGAGCAGTACTTC.

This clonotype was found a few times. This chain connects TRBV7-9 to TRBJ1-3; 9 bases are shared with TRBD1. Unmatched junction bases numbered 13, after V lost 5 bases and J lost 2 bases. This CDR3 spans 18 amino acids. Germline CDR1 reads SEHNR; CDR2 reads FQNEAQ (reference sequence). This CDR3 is CASSASPGQGTAGNTIYF. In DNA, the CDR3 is TGTGCCAGCAGCGCCTCTCCGGGACAGGGAACAGCTGGAAACACCATATATTTT.

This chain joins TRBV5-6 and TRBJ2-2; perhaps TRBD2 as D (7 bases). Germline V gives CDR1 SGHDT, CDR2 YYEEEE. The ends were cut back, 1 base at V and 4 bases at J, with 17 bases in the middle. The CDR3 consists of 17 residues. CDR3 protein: CASSLPWGGAPTGELFF. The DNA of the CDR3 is TGTGCCAGCAGCTTGCCCTGGGGGGGCGCGCCCACCGGGGAGCTGTTTTTT.

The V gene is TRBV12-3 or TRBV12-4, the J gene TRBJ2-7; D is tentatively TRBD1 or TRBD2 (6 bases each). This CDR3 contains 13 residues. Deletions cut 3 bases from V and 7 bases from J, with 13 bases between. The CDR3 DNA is TGTGCCAGCAGTTTCACGGGGGCTCAGGAGCAGTACTTC. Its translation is CASSFTGAQEQYF.

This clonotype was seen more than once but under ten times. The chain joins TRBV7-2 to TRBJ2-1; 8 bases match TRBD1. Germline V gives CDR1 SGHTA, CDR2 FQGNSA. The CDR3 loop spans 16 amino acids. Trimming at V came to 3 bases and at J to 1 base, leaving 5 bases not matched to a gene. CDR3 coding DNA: TGTGCCAGCAGCTTTCGGACAGGGTTATCCTACAATGAGCAGTTCTTC. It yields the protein CASSFRTGLSYNEQFF.

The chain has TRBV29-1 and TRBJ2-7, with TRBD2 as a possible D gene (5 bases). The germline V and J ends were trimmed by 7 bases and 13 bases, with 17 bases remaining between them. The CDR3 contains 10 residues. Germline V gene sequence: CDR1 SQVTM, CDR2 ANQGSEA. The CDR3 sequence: CSAMDSMKYF. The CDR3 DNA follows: TGCAGCGCCATGGACTCCATGAAATACTTC.

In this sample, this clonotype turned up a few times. CDR3 sequence (DNA): TGTGCCAGCAGCTTAGGAGCGGGAAAGGAGCAGTTCTTC. This encodes CASSLGAGKEQFF. The J gene is TRBJ2-1, the V gene TRBV7-9, with 7 positions matching TRBD2. Germline-derived CDR1 and CDR2 are SEHNR and FQNEAQ (reference sequence). The CDR3 consists of 13 residues. Germline trimming cut 1 base from V and 10 bases from J; bases unmatched to any gene: 4. The whole variable domain, remainder taken from reference TRBV7-9 and TRBJ2-1, is DTGVSQNPRHKITKRGQNVTFRCDPISEHNRLYWYRQTLGQGPEFLTYFQNEAQLEKSRLLSDRFSAERPKGSFSTLEIQRTEQGDSAMYLCASSLGAGKEQFFGPGTRLTVL.

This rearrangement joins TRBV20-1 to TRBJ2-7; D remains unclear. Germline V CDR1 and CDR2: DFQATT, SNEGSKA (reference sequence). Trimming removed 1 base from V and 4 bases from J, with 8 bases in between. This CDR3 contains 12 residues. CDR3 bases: TGCAGTGCTAGAGCTGGTACTTACGAGCAGTACTTC. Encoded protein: CSARAGTYEQYF.

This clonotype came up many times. The CDR3 spells CAISETSIYVGGTQYF. In DNA form, the CDR3 reads TGTGCCATCAGTGAGACTAGCATCTATGTGGGGGGGACCCAGTACTTC. The chain is built from TRBV10-3 and TRBJ2-5; the D gene is possibly TRBD2 (6 bases). There are 16 residues in the CDR3. Trimming cost V 2 bases and J 7 bases, with 20 bases left between them. In germline, CDR1 is ENHRY, CDR2 SYGVKD.

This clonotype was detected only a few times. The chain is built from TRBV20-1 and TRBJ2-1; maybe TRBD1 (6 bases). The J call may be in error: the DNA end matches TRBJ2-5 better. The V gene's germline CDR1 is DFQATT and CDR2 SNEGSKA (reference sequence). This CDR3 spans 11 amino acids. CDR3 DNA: TGCAGTGCGGGGGCAGAGCGGACCCAGTACTTC. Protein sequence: CSAGAERTQYF.

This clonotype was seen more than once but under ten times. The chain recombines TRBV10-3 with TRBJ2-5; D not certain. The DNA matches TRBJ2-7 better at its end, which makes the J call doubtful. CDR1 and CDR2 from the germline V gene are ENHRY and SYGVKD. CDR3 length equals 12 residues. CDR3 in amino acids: CAISESDYEQYF. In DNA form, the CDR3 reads TGTGCCATCAGTGAGTCCGACTACGAGCAGTACTTC.

CDR3 residues: CASSPLAGGPHEQFF. The DNA of the CDR3 is TGTGCCAGCAGCCCACTAGCGGGAGGGCCCCATGAGCAGTTCTTC. The chain employs TRBV14 and TRBJ2-1; 13 bases line up with TRBD2. CDR1 SGHDN and CDR2 FVKESK come from the germline V gene. The CDR3 spans 15 residues. The V segment lost 4 bases and the J segment 8 bases; nucleotides outside the gene matches: 5.

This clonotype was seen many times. CDR3 nucleotides: TGTGCCAGCAGTGCTAGCTACACCGGGGAGCTGTTTTTT. This gives the protein CASSASYTGELFF. V gene TRBV6-5 combines with J gene TRBJ2-2; a weak D match, TRBD2 (5 bases). V lost 5 bases, J lost 3 bases, and 7 bases lay in between. Germline CDR1 reads MNHEY; CDR2 reads SVGAGI. This CDR3 is built from 13 residues.